Presented here are 4 T cell receptor beta chains from one specimen sequenced in a study of blood T cell repertoires in COVID-19. This table comes from immunoSEQ multiplex PCR, and its TCRdb copy is limited to in-frame clones, with some not included. The sample carries about 64,000 clones, 70% to 90% recorded once. Source material: peripheral blood. The receptors stem from a man older than 75 with acute or convalescent COVID-19.

V usage is TRBV4-2 and J usage is TRBJ2-5; 12 bases agree with TRBD2. The junction had 6 bases not matched to a gene; V was cut back by 0 bases and J by 4 bases. CDR3 size: 17 residues. The germline V gene encodes CDR1 LGHNA and CDR2 YNFKEQ. Here the CDR3 reads CASSQDFTSGGPETQYF. DNA of the CDR3: TGTGCCAGCAGCCAAGATTTTACTAGCGGGGGGCCAGAGACCCAGTACTTC.

The J gene is TRBJ1-2, the V gene TRBV19, with D perhaps matching TRBD1 (5 bases). This CDR3 is 14 amino acids long. Trimming took off 4 bases at V and 1 base at J, with 10 bases between the two ends. CDR1 and CDR2 (germline): LNHDA, SQIVND (reference sequence). CDR3 amino acids: CASSRQIVNYGYTF. CDR3 bases: TGTGCCAGTAGTAGACAGATAGTTAACTATGGCTACACCTTC.

V gene TRBV18 combines with J gene TRBJ2-7, with 11 bases aligning to TRBD1. The germline CDR1 and CDR2 sequences are KGHSH and LQKENI. The length of the CDR3 is 17 residues. J gave up 6 bases and V 2 bases, and 12 bases lay outside the gene matches. In DNA, the CDR3 is TGTGCCAGCTCACCATTAGGTATTGGACAGGGGGCCTCCGAGCAGTACTTC. Protein: CASSPLGIGQGASEQYF.

This clone was observed a single time. The chain couples TRBV10-1 to TRBJ2-7; TRBD1 matches 8 bases. Germline CDR1 WNHNN, CDR2 SYGVQD (reference sequence). This CDR3 has 13 residues. Germline trimming cut 6 bases from V and 3 bases from J; bases unmatched to any gene: 4. CDR3: CASSPGTGYEQYF. The CDR3 bases are TGCGCCAGCAGCCCCGGGACAGGCTACGAGCAGTACTTC.